Below are 25 T cell receptor beta chains sequenced from a single sample in a study of T cells after yellow fever vaccination (dated 2019 in TCRdb). The library was made by 5' RACE. TCRdb records Illumina HiSeq 2500 as the sequencer. TCRdb ran its own pipeline on the public reads, namely fastp trimming at Q25 and MiXCR clone calling, and kept in-frame beta chains. Identical CDR3 proteins give one entry, which carries the most common genes and DNA. For this sample there are 300,000 to 450,000 distinct CDR3 sequences; roughly 8% appear just once. In total, the top ten clones hold approximately 15% of the sample. Read against the paper, the sample's treatment or condition label means: live attenuated yellow fever vaccine strain. The specimen was PBMCs, collected approximately 40 days after the first yellow fever vaccination. The receptors were gathered from a young man who received the YFV17D yellow fever vaccine.

This clonotype occurred a few times. The genes are TRBV30 and TRBJ1-6; D gene ambiguous. CDR3 size: 14 residues. Deletions cut 2 bases from V and 1 base from J, with 6 bases between. Germline values: CDR1 GTSNPN, CDR2 SVGIG (reference sequence). CDR3 DNA: TGTGCCTGGAGTAGGAGATCCTATAATTCACCCCTCCACTTT. Protein sequence: CAWSRRSYNSPLHF.

This chain joins TRBV4-2 and TRBJ2-1, with D unclear. Deletions cut 1 base from V and 7 bases from J, with 8 bases between. CDR1 is LGHNA, CDR2 YNFKEQ, per germline. The CDR3 contains 13 residues. Here the CDR3 reads CASSQGYNNEQFF. The DNA for the CDR3 is TGTGCCAGCAGCCAAGGCTACAATAATGAGCAGTTCTTC.

This clonotype was counted ten times or more. This rearrangement joins TRBV4-1 to TRBJ1-2, with TRBD1 as a possible D gene (5 bases). This CDR3 spans 15 amino acids. The V end was cut by 3 bases, the J end by 3 bases, with 14 bases between. Germline V gene lookup returns CDR1 MGHRA and CDR2 YSYEKL. The CDR3, as DNA: TGCGCCAGCAGCCATTCCCGGGACGGAGACTATGGCTACACCTTC. Protein product: CASSHSRDGDYGYTF.

This clonotype has just a few counts. The genes are TRBV6-1 and TRBJ2-1; 7 positions match TRBD2. CDR1 and CDR2 (germline): MNHNS, SASEGT. V trimming: 7 bases; J trimming: 4 bases; junction bases outside the gene matches: 16. This CDR3 comprises 17 residues. CDR3 DNA: TGTGCCAGCAAAATCCGGCCGGTAGCGGGTTCATACAATGAGCAGTTCTTC. Translated: CASKIRPVAGSYNEQFF.

This clonotype was observed many times. The J gene is TRBJ1-5, the V gene TRBV1. TRBV1 is a listed pseudogene. This CDR3 has 13 amino acids. The chain's CDR3 is CTSARAWREHQHF. Written as DNA, the CDR3 is TGCACCAGTGCTAGGGCTTGGAGGGAGCATCAGCATTTT.

This clonotype has a handful of counts. The J gene is TRBJ1-2, the V gene TRBV28, with a possible D match to TRBD1 (5 bases). The CDR3 runs 14 residues. Trimming cost V 7 bases and J 4 bases, with 16 bases left between them. Germline V lookup: CDR1 MDHEN, CDR2 SYDVKM. The CDR3 here is CASTSTGGGYGYTF. As DNA, the CDR3 is TGTGCCAGCACCTCAACCGGGGGGGGCTATGGCTACACCTTC.

A few counts support this clonotype. CDR3 protein: CASSQEGLAAYEQYF. In DNA, the CDR3 is TGCGCCAGCAGCCAAGAAGGGCTAGCGGCCTACGAGCAGTACTTC. The chain couples TRBV4-3 to TRBJ2-7; 7 positions match TRBD2. The trim removed 0 bases at V and 2 bases at J, leaving 4 bases unmatched. There are 15 residues in the CDR3. Germline CDR1 and CDR2: LGHNA and YSLEER.

This clonotype was detected a few times. The CDR3 bases are TGTGCCAGCAGTTTAGCCCCCCCCACTGAAGCTTTCTTT. Its translation: CASSLAPPTEAFF. The chain is built from TRBV12-3 or TRBV12-4 and TRBJ1-1; D is undetermined. V was shortened by 0 bases and J by 4 bases, with 6 bases between the two germline ends. The CDR3 runs 13 residues.

This clonotype was seen only a few times. The chain is built from TRBV6-5 and TRBJ1-1; possible D gene TRBD1, 5 bases. The length of the CDR3 is 16 residues. V dropped 2 bases and J dropped 2 bases, with 15 bases sitting between them. CDR1 is MNHEY and CDR2 is SVGAGI in the germline V gene. The CDR3 loop is CASSYGGDGINTEAFF. The CDR3 DNA reads TGTGCCAGCAGTTACGGGGGAGACGGGATCAACACTGAAGCTTTCTTT.

Ten or more counts support this clonotype. CDR3 nucleotide sequence: TGTGCCAGCAGCCCCACAGGGAACTATGGCTACACCTTC. Its protein product is CASSPTGNYGYTF. The chain uses TRBV12-3 or TRBV12-4 and TRBJ1-2; a possible D gene is TRBD1 (6 bases). V dropped 6 bases and J dropped 2 bases, with 10 bases sitting between them. The CDR3 contains 13 residues.

J is TRBJ2-6 and V is TRBV6-1; 7 nucleotides agree with TRBD1. In germline, CDR1 is MNHNS, CDR2 SASEGT. Trimming removed 6 bases from V and 2 bases from J; junction bases left unmatched: 16. The CDR3 runs to 19 residues. As DNA, the CDR3 is TGTGCCAGCAGCGCCCGCCTCAGGGACAGCTCAACTGGGGCCAACGTCCTGACTTTC. It specifies CASSARLRDSSTGANVLTF.

The chain uses TRBV20-1 and TRBJ2-5; D gene ambiguous. This CDR3 is built from 15 residues. CDR1 is DFQATT and CDR2 is SNEGSKA in the germline V gene (reference sequence). The ends were cut back, 6 bases at V and 1 base at J, with 18 bases in the middle. CDR3 in amino acids: CSAHRPGFGQETQYF. The CDR3 coding sequence is TGCAGTGCCCATAGGCCTGGATTTGGCCAAGAGACCCAGTACTTC.

This clonotype appeared many times. The DNA of the CDR3 is TGTGCCAGCAGCTTCTCCGCGCGTATTTACAATGAGCAGTTCTTC. Translating it yields CASSFSARIYNEQFF. V gene TRBV7-2 combines with J gene TRBJ2-1, with unresolved D. Germline V lookup: CDR1 SGHTA, CDR2 FQGNSA. V dropped 3 bases and J dropped 4 bases, with 13 bases sitting between them. This CDR3 spans 15 amino acids.

The V and J genes are TRBV10-3 and TRBJ1-1, with 8 positions matching TRBD1. The V gene end was trimmed by 8 bases and the J gene end by 5 bases; junction bases not matched to a gene: 10. CDR1 ENHRY and CDR2 SYGVKD come from the germline V gene. The CDR3 runs 14 residues. For the CDR3, the DNA is TGTGCCATCGGGGCAGGGGGCGCGGGGACTGAAGCTTTCTTT. This encodes CAIGAGGAGTEAFF.

The chain has TRBV6-2 or TRBV6-3 and TRBJ2-2; D may correspond to TRBD1 or TRBD2 (5 bases each). The V end was cut by 3 bases, the J end by 6 bases, with 8 bases between. CDR1 is MNHEY, CDR2 SVGEGT, per germline. This CDR3 region has 13 residues. The DNA for the CDR3 is TGTGCCAGCAGTTATTCGGGACCCGGGGAGCTGTTTTTT. Translation gives CASSYSGPGELFF.

The sample holds many counts of this clonotype. J is TRBJ1-2 and V is TRBV14; D ambiguous. Trimming cost V 0 bases and J 4 bases, with 12 bases left between them. The length of the CDR3 is 15 residues. Per the germline V gene, CDR1 is SGHDN and CDR2 is FVKESK. The CDR3 is CASSQDSRAAYGYTF. The CDR3 DNA follows: TGTGCCAGCAGCCAAGATTCTAGGGCAGCCTATGGCTACACCTTC. Combining the CDR3 with reference TRBV14 and TRBJ1-2 gives the whole variable domain EAGVTQFPSHSVIEKGQTVTLRCDPISGHDNLYWYRRVMGKEIKFLLHFVKESKQDESGMPNNRFLAERTGGTYSTLKVQPAELEDSGVYFCASSQDSRAAYGYTFGSGTRLTVV.

This clonotype turned up a few times. The chain recombines TRBV12-3 or TRBV12-4 with TRBJ1-1, with D possibly TRBD1 on 5 matching bases. The CDR3 has 13 amino acids. Trimming left V 5 bases short and J 5 bases short, with 12 bases between. The CDR3 spells CASSGTRGTEAFF. The DNA for the CDR3 is TGTGCCAGCAGTGGGACTCGGGGGACTGAAGCTTTCTTT.

V and J are TRBV3-1 and TRBJ2-2; 9 nucleotides align to TRBD1. Germline lookup yields CDR1 LGHDT and CDR2 YNNKEL (reference sequence). V shed 1 base and J 6 bases; nucleotides not matched to a gene: 3. The CDR3 has 15 amino acids. CDR3 sequence: CASSQGDRVPGELFF. In nucleotides, the CDR3 is TGTGCCAGCAGCCAAGGGGACAGGGTCCCCGGGGAGCTGTTTTTT.

The chain has TRBV12-3 or TRBV12-4 and TRBJ1-4; possible D gene TRBD1, 5 bases. Trimming left V 3 bases short and J 10 bases short, with 15 bases between. This CDR3 spans 14 amino acids. The CDR3 loop reads CASSLVRAGGKLFF. Written as DNA, the CDR3 is TGTGCCAGCAGTTTGGTCAGGGCGGGGGGAAAACTGTTTTTT.

The table lists this clonotype with a few counts. The chain has TRBV27 and TRBJ2-1, with D perhaps TRBD1 (6 bases). Trimming took 6 bases from V and 1 from J, leaving 16 bases between them. Per the germline V gene, CDR1 is MNHEY and CDR2 is SMNVEV (reference sequence). The CDR3 runs to 16 residues. The CDR3 reads CASRGNREGSYNEQFF. The CDR3 nucleotides are TGTGCCAGCAGGGGAAACAGGGAAGGGTCCTACAATGAGCAGTTCTTC.

This clonotype was picked up a small number of times. The V gene is TRBV20-1, the J gene TRBJ1-5; D unresolved. CDR3 length: 13 residues. Per germline, CDR1 DFQATT and CDR2 SNEGSKA (reference sequence). Trimming removed 3 bases at V and 6 bases at J, with 12 bases between. The CDR3, as DNA: TGCAGTGCTAGCGTAGGTCTCGGTCAGCCCCAGCATTTT. Amino acid sequence: CSASVGLGQPQHF.

Many counts were recorded for this clonotype. The rearrangement joins TRBV5-1 to TRBJ2-3; 16 bases fit TRBD2. The CDR3 extends over 19 amino acids. V was clipped by 3 bases and J by 4 bases; unmatched bases: 11. Germline V gene lookup returns CDR1 SGHRS and CDR2 YFSETQ. The CDR3 sequence is CASSWGLAGGPPWADTQYF. Here the CDR3 DNA reads TGCGCCAGCAGCTGGGGACTAGCGGGGGGGCCCCCGTGGGCAGATACGCAGTATTTT.

V gene TRBV6-5 combines with J gene TRBJ1-2; no clear D. The length of the CDR3 is 14 residues. Trimming removed 0 bases at V and 4 bases at J, with 9 bases between. Germline CDR1 and CDR2: MNHEY and SVGAGI. This CDR3 reads CASSYSDPAYGYTF. DNA of the CDR3: TGTGCCAGCAGTTACTCGGACCCGGCCTATGGCTACACCTTC.

The V gene is TRBV20-1, the J gene TRBJ2-1; D not resolved. CDR3 size: 13 residues. V was clipped by 1 base and J by 6 bases, with 10 bases between them. In germline, CDR1 is DFQATT, CDR2 SNEGSKA (reference sequence). Written as DNA, the CDR3 is TGCAGTGCTAGAGGGACCACATTCAATGAGCAGTTCTTC. It specifies CSARGTTFNEQFF.

CDR3 sequence reads: CASSYSDKYNEQFF. DNA for the CDR3: TGTGCCAGCAGTTACTCGGACAAGTACAATGAGCAGTTCTTC. This sequence joins TRBV6-5 and TRBJ2-1; D is possibly TRBD1 (5 bases). V lost 0 bases to trimming and J lost 4 bases, with 7 bases between them. CDR1 and CDR2 (germline): MNHEY, SVGAGI. The CDR3 is made up of 14 amino acids.